This T cell receptor (beta chain) was sequenced during a study of T cells in localized non-small cell lung cancer. Study findings and constraints: Compared with tumor, uninvolved adjacent lung displayed greater T cell clonality, ranking highest overall. Sequencing involved a lone tumor region, leaving heterogeneity possible.

The CDR3 is made up of 15 amino acids. Germline V gives CDR1 SGHRS, CDR2 YFSETQ. V shed 3 bases and J 5 bases; nucleotides not matched to a gene: 6. This clone was counted once. Antigen: not known. Method: immunoSEQ multiplex PCR; TCRdb's copy keeps in-frame clones and lacks some. The sample lists 90,000 to 95,000 clones; around 90% were seen once. This clonotype originated in a woman aged 35 to 70 with stage II squamous cell lung carcinoma. The input for sequencing was PBMCs, taken before any cancer treatment. The gene calls are TRBV5-1 and TRBJ2-7; 12 bases are a match to TRBD1. The CDR3 protein is CASSYSGTGGNEQYF. In DNA, the CDR3 is TGCGCCAGCAGCTACTCCGGGACAGGGGGCAACGAGCAGTACTTC.